This T cell receptor (beta chain) came from a study of T cells in localized non-small cell lung cancer. The V gene's germline CDR1 is SGDLS and CDR2 YYNGEE. This CDR3 is 16 amino acids long. Trimming shortened V by 4 bases and J by 1 base, and 16 bases separated the two germline ends. A single count supports this clone. The antigen is undetermined. Some clones are missing from TCRdb's copy, which holds only in-frame ones; the method was immunoSEQ multiplex PCR. This repertoire shows 45,000 to 60,000 clones, approximately 80% found once; its top ten account for nearly 20%. Points from the study as a whole: Multi-region tumor sequencing was not done, so intratumor heterogeneity could not be excluded. Appearance in adjacent lung was seen for a median around 60 of the top 100 tumor clones. A higher density of T cells in blood coincided with extended overall survival. Of the tissues analyzed, uninvolved adjacent lung showed maximal T cell clonality, greater than tumor.

The TCR sequence derives from a female donor of 60 years or more with stage II squamous cell lung carcinoma. The V call is TRBV9, the J call TRBJ2-3; D may correspond to TRBD1 or TRBD2 (5 bases each). This material consisted of peripheral blood, taken before any cancer treatment. CDR3 nucleotide sequence: TGTGCCAGCAGCTCTTGGGACGATGTGGGCACAGATACGCAGTATTTT. Its translation is CASSSWDDVGTDTQYF. The whole variable domain, remainder taken from reference TRBV9 and TRBJ2-3, is DSGVTQTPKHLITATGQRVTLRCSPRSGDLSVYWYQQSLDQGLQFLIQYYNGEERAKGNILERFSAQQFPDLHSELNLSSLELGDSALYFCASSSWDDVGTDTQYFGPGTRLTVL.